The 18 T cell receptor beta chains in this list originate from one sample, sequenced in a study of blood T cell repertoires in COVID-19. Clones were read by immunoSEQ multiplex PCR, and TCRdb kept only the in-frame ones, dropping some. The sample holds roughly 280,000 clones, more than 85% seen once. The sequenced sample consisted of PBMCs or T cells enriched from blood (not recorded which). The receptors stem from a man aged 35-49 years who had been exposed to COVID-19.

The chain employs TRBV30 and TRBJ1-4; no firm D call. The CDR3 loop spans 15 amino acids. The V gene lost 4 bases and the J gene lost 5 bases, with 17 bases spanning the gap. Germline V lookup: CDR1 GTSNPN, CDR2 SVGIG (reference sequence). The CDR3 loop reads CAWKRADRVNEKLFF. In nucleotides, the CDR3 is TGTGCCTGGAAGAGGGCAGATAGGGTGAATGAAAAACTGTTTTTT.

V usage is TRBV11-3 and J usage is TRBJ2-5; D uncertain. V was pared by 2 bases and J by 4 bases, with 8 bases between. The CDR3 loop spans 13 amino acids. Germline-derived CDR1 and CDR2 are SGHNT and YENEEA. CDR3: CASSLNQAETQYF. CDR3 DNA sequence: TGTGCCAGCAGCTTAAACCAGGCAGAGACCCAGTACTTC.

This clone showed up just a few times. The CDR3 DNA reads TGTGCCAGCAGTCAACAGGGGGACTATGGCTACACCTTC. This codes for CASSQQGDYGYTF. The V gene is TRBV6-2 or TRBV6-3, the J gene TRBJ1-2; 8 bases are shared with TRBD1. Germline V gene sequence: CDR1 MNHEY, CDR2 SVGEGT. CDR3 size: 13 residues. With 5 bases clipped from V and 3 bases from J, the junction kept 2 bases outside the gene matches.

This chain uses TRBV21-1 with TRBJ1-1; the tabulated D call, TRBD1, remains unverified against the DNA. TRBV21-1 corresponds to a pseudogene. This CDR3 comprises 11 residues. CDR3 DNA sequence: TGTGCCAGCAGCAAAGGCAGGTTTGCTTTCTTT. This translates into CASSKGRFAFF.

The gene calls are TRBV5-1 and TRBJ2-6, with D possibly matching TRBD1 (6 bases). Germline V gene sequence: CDR1 SGHRS, CDR2 YFSETQ. The CDR3 is 20 amino acids. V was pared by 3 bases and J by 2 bases, with 24 bases between. The CDR3 loop reads CASSWGLRGILRTGANVLTF. CDR3 sequence (DNA): TGCGCCAGCAGCTGGGGCCTGAGGGGGATACTTAGGACTGGGGCCAACGTCCTGACTTTC.

V is TRBV6-5 and J is TRBJ1-2; 7 bases agree with TRBD1. The trim removed 0 bases at V and 8 bases at J, leaving 9 bases unmatched. The CDR3 length is 15 residues. The V gene's germline CDR1 is MNHEY and CDR2 SVGAGI. CDR3 amino acids: CASSYSRGTAKGYTF. CDR3 coding DNA: TGTGCCAGCAGTTACTCGAGGGGGACAGCCAAGGGCTACACCTTC.

This sequence joins TRBV30 and TRBJ1-3; possibly TRBD1 for D (6 bases). V lost 3 bases and J lost 6, with 9 bases in between. Germline V gene lookup returns CDR1 GTSNPN and CDR2 SVGIG (reference sequence). CDR3 length: 12 residues. The CDR3 sequence is CAWRAGVNTIYF. The CDR3, as DNA: TGTGCCTGGAGGGCAGGGGTAAACACCATATATTTT. Full variable domain (remainder filled in from reference TRBV30 and TRBJ1-3): SQTIHQWPATLVQPVGSPLSLECTVEGTSNPNLYWYRQAAGRGLQLLFYSVGIGQISSEVPQNLSASRPQDRQFILSSKKLLLSDSGFYLCAWRAGVNTIYFGEGSWLTVV.

The rearrangement uses TRBV5-4 and TRBJ2-3; the D is unclear. Germline V gene lookup returns CDR1 SGHNT and CDR2 YYREEE (reference sequence). Trimming left V 1 base short and J 0 bases short, with 12 bases between. The CDR3 runs 16 residues. Here the CDR3 reads CASSLKSYPSTDTQYF. CDR3 bases: TGTGCCAGCAGCTTGAAGTCCTACCCTAGCACAGATACGCAGTATTTT.

The CDR3 spells CASSLEAGLNTEAFF. CDR3 bases: TGTGCCAGCAGTCTAGAGGCGGGACTGAACACTGAAGCTTTCTTT. The chain has TRBV7-3 and TRBJ1-1; TRBD1 is a possible D gene (5 bases). The V and J ends lost 6 bases and 0 bases respectively, with 14 bases between them. Germline values: CDR1 SGHTA, CDR2 FQGTGA. The CDR3 runs to 15 residues. The whole variable domain, filled in from reference TRBV7-3 and TRBJ1-1, reads GAGVSQTPSNKVTEKGKYVELRCDPISGHTALYWYRQSLGQGPEFLIYFQGTGAADDSGLPNDRFFAVRPEGSVSTLKIQRTERGDSAVYLCASSLEAGLNTEAFFGQGTRLTVV.

This clone occurred once. The J gene is TRBJ2-7, the V gene TRBV9; 8 bases agree with TRBD1. The junction had 8 bases not matched to a gene; V was cut back by 2 bases and J by 7 bases. This CDR3 contains 14 residues. CDR1 is SGDLS and CDR2 is YYNGEE in the germline V gene. The CDR3 coding sequence is TGTGCCAGCAGCGTCGGACAGGGCGCGAGTGAGCAGTACTTC. Its protein product is CASSVGQGASEQYF.

As DNA, the CDR3 is TGTGCCAGCAGTCCATTTGGGACAGGGCAAGAGACCCAGTACTTC. This translates into CASSPFGTGQETQYF. V usage is TRBV2 and J usage is TRBJ2-5; 9 bases are shared with TRBD1. The V gene's germline CDR1 is SNHLY and CDR2 FYNNEI. This CDR3 contains 15 residues. Trimming cost V 5 bases and J 2 bases; bases outside gene matches: 6.

This chain joins TRBV9 and TRBJ2-1, with 14 bases that match TRBD2. CDR3 length equals 16 residues. J was trimmed by 9 bases and V by 5 bases; bases with no gene match: 10. Germline values: CDR1 SGDLS, CDR2 YYNGEE. The CDR3 spells CASRGPGLAGVSEQFF. For the CDR3, the DNA is TGTGCCAGCAGAGGGCCGGGACTAGCGGGAGTCAGTGAGCAGTTCTTC.

The chain has TRBV12-3 or TRBV12-4 and TRBJ1-1; 7 nucleotides line up with TRBD1. Unmatched junction bases numbered 4, after V lost 4 bases and J lost 5 bases. This CDR3 is built from 13 residues. In nucleotides, the CDR3 is TGTGCCAGCAGTTCAGGGACAGTTACTGAAGCTTTCTTT. Its translation: CASSSGTVTEAFF.

The V and J genes are TRBV7-2 and TRBJ2-7; the D gene is possibly TRBD2 (6 bases). V lost 5 bases and J lost 5, with 19 bases in between. Germline assignment: CDR1 SGHTA and CDR2 FQGNSA. This CDR3 is built from 15 residues. The CDR3 DNA sequence: TGTGCCAGCAGCCCTCGTGTCGGGAGTGGTAACGAGCAGTACTTC. This gives the protein CASSPRVGSGNEQYF.

V is TRBV5-1 and J is TRBJ1-1, with 7 bases matching TRBD1. CDR1 and CDR2 from the germline V gene are SGHRS and YFSETQ. This CDR3 region has 19 residues. With 2 bases clipped from V and 4 bases from J, the junction kept 20 bases outside the gene matches. The CDR3 region has the DNA TGCGCCAGCAGCTTACCCCCGGGACAGATTCTCCCCCGAGGCACTGAAGCTTTCTTT. As protein: CASSLPPGQILPRGTEAFF.

The V and J genes are TRBV2 and TRBJ2-7, with 13 bases lining up with TRBD2. After removal of 10 bases from V and 4 bases from J, the junction contained 4 bases not matched to a gene. Germline CDR1 SNHLY, CDR2 FYNNEI. The CDR3 sequence is 13 residues long. This chain's CDR3 is CATRTSGSYEQYF. CDR3 coding DNA: TGTGCCACCCGGACTAGCGGGAGTTACGAGCAGTACTTC.

As for this clone: One end of the junction varies from germline; a read error may be responsible. The chain combines TRBV7-9 with TRBJ1-1; 12 bases are shared with TRBD1. The CDR3 is 17 amino acids. Germline lookup yields CDR1 SEHNR and CDR2 FQNEAQ (reference sequence). CDR3 DNA: TGTGCCAGCAGCTTTCCACCGGGACAGGGGGCTTATTACAAGGTTTGCTTT. Amino acids: CASSFPPGQGAYYKVCF.

The chain is built from TRBV11-3 and TRBJ2-5; TRBD1 agrees at 9 bases. CDR3 length: 14 residues. The germline V gene has CDR1 SGHNT and CDR2 YENEEA. The V and J ends lost 4 bases and 5 bases, in that order; junction bases with no gene match: 5. Here the CDR3 reads CASSSGQGYETQYF. The DNA of the CDR3 is TGTGCCAGCAGCTCGGGACAGGGCTACGAGACCCAGTACTTC.